This T cell receptor (beta chain) was identified during a study of OX40 agonist ivuxolimab in advanced cancers. For the study in its entirety: Ivuxolimab, which targeted the costimulatory receptor OX40 (CD134), was an agonistic, fully human IgG2 monoclonal antibody. Intravenous ivuxolimab was administered to patients every 2 weeks at six dose levels: 0.01, 0.1, 0.3, 1.5, 3 and 10 mg/kg. Of the roughly 52 dose-escalation patients, hepatocellular carcinoma was present in 19, melanoma in approximately 15, renal cell carcinoma in 9 and head and neck cancer in 9. A male proportion of around 83% and a mean age of approximately 60 years, ranging from roughly 20 to 80, were recorded for the dose-escalation cohort. Prior anti-PD-1, anti-PD-L1 or anti-CTLA-4 therapy was permitted, and about 40% of dose-escalation patients had received checkpoint inhibitors. Three dose-escalation patients achieved partial responses, one with hepatocellular carcinoma and two with cutaneous melanoma. The purpose of peripheral TCRbeta sequencing was to test whether ivuxolimab changed TCR sequence diversity and led to clonal T-cell expansion. The paper reports the monotherapy dose-escalation portion (N ≈ 52 patients) of the phase I ivuxolimab trial. General study outcomes and caveats: Low levels of normalized T-cell clonal expansion were also seen in some nonresponding patients. In the 0.1-3.0 mg/kg groups, partial responders had among the lowest normalized peripheral clonal expansion, particularly in CD8+ T cells. After ivuxolimab, more expanded clones were found on average in CD8+ T cells than in CD4+ T cells. At doses from 0.1 to 3.0 mg/kg, clonal expansion was seen in both CD4+ and CD8+ blood T cells between baseline and week 6. Antigen specificity was not determined for the clonally expanded peripheral T cells.

This clone came up a few times. This clone's antigen is unknown. Base quality data are lacking; no much larger clone is found one base away. The trial excluded patients who had a history of autoimmune disease or were on systemic immunosuppression. Peripheral blood for TCR sequencing was collected from all dose cohorts at baseline, on cycle 4 day 1, and on cycle 7 day 1. Samples were obtained from an open-label, multicenter, first-in-human phase I dose-escalation trial of ivuxolimab. Adults with locally advanced or metastatic melanoma, renal cell carcinoma, hepatocellular carcinoma or head and neck squamous cell carcinoma were enrolled in the trial. Before TCR sequencing, CD4+ T cells and CD8+ T cells were sorted from peripheral blood as separate populations. Genomic DNA was extracted from sorted cells for sequencing of the TCRbeta CDR3 region. The immunoSEQ Assay was used to sequence the TCRbeta CDR3 regions. TCRdb's version of the immuneACCESS table is confined to in-frame rearrangements and falls short of the full clone set. An unresolved V gene accounts for under half of the shortfall where checked; the remainder is of unknown origin. The sample table contains under 100,000 clones; only one count was recorded for over 85% of them. Under 0.7% of the sample goes to the ten largest clones.

Taken from the germline V gene (reference sequence), the CDR1 and CDR2 loops are LNHDA and SQIVND. V was cut back by 4 bases and J by 7 bases, leaving a gap of 8 bases between them. The CDR3 runs 13 residues from the cysteine to the phenylalanine. Here the CDR3 DNA is all that survives: 39 bases in frame from base 1. The chain is encoded by TRBV19 joined to TRBJ1-6; a weak D assignment points to TRBD1 (6 bases agree). This specimen was CD4+ or CD8+ T cells sorted from blood, taken in a trial of the OX40 agonist ivuxolimab. The receptor was derived from an adult with an advanced solid tumor such as melanoma, head and neck, liver or kidney cancer. The DNA sequence is given as TGTGCCAGTAGTAGGGGGCCGAATTCACCCCTCCACTTT. It encodes CASSRGPNSPLHF.